The TCR beta chain described here comes from a study of vaccination effects on CD4 cells after COVID-19. Following an approximately 11-day culture, CD4+ T cells were purified. Vaccination of participants consisted of two doses of either the BNT162b2 or mRNA-1273 vaccine. This clone was seen a handful of times. Its antigen is undetermined. The study, taken as a whole, reports: Convalescent patients numbered few in the study; early post-infection timepoints were missing entirely. Infection-derived and vaccine-derived clones contracted markedly late after vaccination.

With 5 bases clipped from V and 8 bases from J, the junction kept 11 bases outside the gene matches. There are 15 residues in the CDR3. Germline CDR1 MNHEY, CDR2 SVGEGT. The repertoire was sequenced with immunoSEQ multiplex PCR; TCRdb's copy has only in-frame clones and lacks some. Seen here are tens of thousands of clones, 78% observed once, and the top ten hold around 4%. This TCR derives from a human donor who received a COVID-19 vaccine. The J gene is TRBJ2-1, the V gene TRBV6-2 or TRBV6-3; TRBD2 agrees at 8 bases. The sequences come from CD4+ T cells from PBMCs cultured without peptide, collected after COVID-19 vaccination. CDR3 bases: TGTGCCAGCAGTCCGGGACGCGGGAGGATCGATGAGCAGTTCTTC. Its translation is CASSPGRGRIDEQFF.